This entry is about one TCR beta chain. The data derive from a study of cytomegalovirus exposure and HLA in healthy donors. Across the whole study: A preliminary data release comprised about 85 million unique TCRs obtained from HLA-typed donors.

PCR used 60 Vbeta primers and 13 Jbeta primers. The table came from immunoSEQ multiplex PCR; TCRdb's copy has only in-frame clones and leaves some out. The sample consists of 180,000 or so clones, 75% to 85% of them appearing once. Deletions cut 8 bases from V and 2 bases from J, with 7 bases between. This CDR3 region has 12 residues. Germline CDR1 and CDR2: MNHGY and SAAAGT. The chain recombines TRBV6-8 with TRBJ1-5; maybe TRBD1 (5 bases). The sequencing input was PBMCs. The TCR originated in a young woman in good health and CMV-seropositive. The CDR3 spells CASRGGNQPQHF. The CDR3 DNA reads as TGTGCCAGCCGGGGGGGCAATCAGCCCCAGCATTTT.